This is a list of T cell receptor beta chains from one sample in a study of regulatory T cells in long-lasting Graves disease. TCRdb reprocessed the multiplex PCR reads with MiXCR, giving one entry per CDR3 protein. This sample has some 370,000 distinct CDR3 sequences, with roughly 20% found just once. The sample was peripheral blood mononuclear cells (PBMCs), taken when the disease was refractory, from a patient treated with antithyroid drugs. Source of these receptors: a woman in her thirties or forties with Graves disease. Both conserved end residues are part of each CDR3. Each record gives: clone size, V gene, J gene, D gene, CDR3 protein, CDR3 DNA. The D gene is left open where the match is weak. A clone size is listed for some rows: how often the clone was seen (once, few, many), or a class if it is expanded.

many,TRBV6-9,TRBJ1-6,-,CASSLQARNSPLHF,TGTGCCAGCAGTTTACAAGCCCGTAATTCACCCCTCCACTTT
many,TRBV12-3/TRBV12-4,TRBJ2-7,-,CASSLRSLEAYEQYF,TGTGCCAGCAGTTTGAGGTCGTTGGAAGCCTACGAGCAGTACTTC
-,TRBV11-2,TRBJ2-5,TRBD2,CASSFTSGGETQYF,TGTGCCAGCAGCTTTACTAGCGGGGGGGAGACCCAGTACTTC
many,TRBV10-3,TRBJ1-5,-,CAISDGSNQPQHF,TGTGCCATCAGTGACGGAAGCAATCAGCCCCAGCATTTT
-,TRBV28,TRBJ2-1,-,CASSGTGPLYNEQFF,TGTGCCAGCAGTGGTACAGGTCCCCTTTACAATGAGCAGTTCTTC
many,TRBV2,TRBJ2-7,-,CASRERDTIYYEQYF,TGTGCCAGCAGAGAACGGGACACCATATACTACGAGCAGTACTTC
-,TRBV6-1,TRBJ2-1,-,CATDRDNYNEQFF,TGTGCCACCGACCGGGACAATTACAATGAGCAGTTCTTC
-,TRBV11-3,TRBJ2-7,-,CASSLGPGKGSYEQYF,TGTGCCAGCAGCTTAGGACCCGGGAAGGGGTCCTACGAGCAGTACTTC
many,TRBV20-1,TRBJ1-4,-,CSARVNHKGEKLFF,TGCAGTGCTAGAGTTAACCACAAGGGGGAAAAACTGTTTTTT
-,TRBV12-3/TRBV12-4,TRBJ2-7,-,CASSPGPTGEQYF,TGTGCCAGCAGTCCAGGGCCTACCGGGGAGCAGTACTTC
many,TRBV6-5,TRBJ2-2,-,CASSSGTLHVTGELFF,TGTGCCAGCAGTTCAGGGACCCTACACGTCACCGGGGAGCTGTTTTTT
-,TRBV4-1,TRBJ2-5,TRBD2,CASSPSTVPGLAGGETQYF,TGCGCCAGCAGCCCCTCGACAGTCCCGGGACTAGCGGGAGGAGAGACCCAGTACTTC
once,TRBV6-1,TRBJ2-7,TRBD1,CASRTDRGPGEQYF,TGTGCCAGCAGAACGGACAGGGGGCCTGGGGAGCAGTACTTC
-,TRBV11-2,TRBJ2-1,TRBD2,CASSSPRGRHNEQFF,TGTGCCAGCAGCTCTCCTCGCGGGAGGCACAATGAGCAGTTCTTC
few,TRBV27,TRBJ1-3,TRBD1,CASRGARGQGNTIYF,TGTGCCAGCAGGGGGGCCAGGGGGCAGGGAAACACCATATATTTT
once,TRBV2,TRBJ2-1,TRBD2,CASAGEPYNEQFF,TGTGCCAGCGCGGGAGAGCCCTACAATGAGCAGTTCTTC
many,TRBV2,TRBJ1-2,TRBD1,CASSGYYPNRGQVYGYTF,TGTGCCAGCAGTGGATACTACCCTAACAGGGGGCAAGTCTATGGCTACACCTTC
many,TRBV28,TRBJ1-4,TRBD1,CASSPPRTGGANEKLFF,TGTGCCAGCAGTCCACCCCGCACAGGGGGGGCTAATGAAAAACTGTTTTTT
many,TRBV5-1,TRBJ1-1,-,CASMGPMNTEAFF,TGCGCCAGCATGGGACCGATGAACACTGAAGCTTTCTTT
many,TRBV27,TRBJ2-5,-,CASSLYTGETQYF,TGTGCCAGCAGTTTATATACCGGAGAGACCCAGTACTTC
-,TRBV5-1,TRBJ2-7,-,CASSLDRRGGYEQYF,TGCGCCAGCAGCTTGGATAGAAGGGGAGGCTACGAGCAGTACTTC
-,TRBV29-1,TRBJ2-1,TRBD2,CSVEGASGIWNEQFF,TGCAGCGTTGAGGGAGCTAGCGGGATATGGAATGAGCAGTTCTTC
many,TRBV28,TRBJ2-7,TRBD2,CASSEPGLGYEQYF,TGTGCCAGCTCAGAACCGGGACTAGGCTACGAGCAGTACTTC
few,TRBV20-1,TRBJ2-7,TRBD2,CSARGTSGRSHEQYF,TGCAGTGCTAGAGGGACTAGCGGGAGAAGTCACGAGCAGTACTTC
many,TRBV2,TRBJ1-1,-,CASRMTFSNTEAFF,TGTGCCAGCAGAATGACATTTTCGAACACTGAAGCTTTCTTT
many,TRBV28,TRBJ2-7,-,CASRFGGVYEQYF,TGTGCCAGCAGATTTGGGGGTGTCTACGAGCAGTACTTC
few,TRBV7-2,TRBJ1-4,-,CASSSPLGGEGEKLFF,TGTGCCAGCAGCTCACCTCTGGGAGGAGAGGGCGAAAAACTGTTTTTT
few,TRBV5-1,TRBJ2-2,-,CASSFGSNTGELFF,TGCGCCAGCAGCTTCGGCTCAAATACCGGGGAGCTGTTTTTT
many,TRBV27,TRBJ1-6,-,CASSTSGISPLHF,TGTGCCAGCAGCACCAGTGGAATTTCACCCCTCCACTTT
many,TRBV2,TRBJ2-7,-,CASRDKYEQYF,TGTGCCAGCCGGGACAAGTACGAGCAGTACTTC
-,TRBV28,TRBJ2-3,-,CAGSSIRGTFTDTQYF,TGTGCCGGCAGTTCTATCCGGGGGACATTCACAGATACGCAGTATTTT
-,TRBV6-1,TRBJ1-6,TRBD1,CASSPDRGISPLHF,TGTGCCAGCAGTCCCGACAGGGGGATTTCACCCCTCCACTTT
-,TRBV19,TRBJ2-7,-,CASKRFADASYEQYF,TGTGCCAGTAAACGATTTGCTGACGCCTCCTACGAGCAGTACTTC
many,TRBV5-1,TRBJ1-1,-,CASSFWENTEAFF,TGCGCCAGCAGCTTTTGGGAGAACACTGAAGCTTTCTTT
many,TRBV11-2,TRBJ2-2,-,CASSPGTGELFF,TGTGCCAGCAGCCCAGGGACCGGGGAGCTGTTTTTT
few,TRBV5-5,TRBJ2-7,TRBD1,CASSLLSVRTGRYEQYF,TGTGCCAGCAGCCTTCTCAGTGTCAGGACAGGACGTTACGAGCAGTACTTC
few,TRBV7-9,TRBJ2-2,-,CASSLETNAGELFF,TGTGCCAGCAGCCTCGAGACGAACGCCGGGGAGCTGTTTTTT
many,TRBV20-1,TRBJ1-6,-,CSARVGQNYNSPLHF,TGCAGTGCTAGAGTCGGACAGAACTATAATTCACCCCTCCACTTT
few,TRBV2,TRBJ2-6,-,CASTPQSSGANVLTF,TGTGCCAGCACTCCTCAGAGCTCTGGGGCCAACGTCCTGACTTTC
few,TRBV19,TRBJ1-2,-,CASTRNYGYTF,TGTGCCAGTACCCGAAACTATGGCTACACCTTC
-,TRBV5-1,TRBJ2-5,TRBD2,CASSSGLAHRKETQYF,TGCGCCAGCAGCTCTGGACTAGCGCATCGAAAGGAGACCCAGTACTTC
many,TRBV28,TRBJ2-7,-,CASSFPWTEQYF,TGTGCCAGCAGTTTCCCCTGGACCGAGCAGTACTTC
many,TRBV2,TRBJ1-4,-,CASVRASNEKLFF,TGTGCCAGCGTCAGGGCGTCTAATGAAAAACTGTTTTTT
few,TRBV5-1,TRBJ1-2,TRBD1,CASRRTGTGEFGYTF,TGCGCCAGCAGACGCACAGGGACAGGGGAGTTTGGCTACACCTTC
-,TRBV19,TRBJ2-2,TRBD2,CASSFLAGVTGELFF,TGTGCCAGTAGTTTCCTCGCGGGAGTAACCGGGGAGCTGTTTTTT
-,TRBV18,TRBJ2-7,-,CASSAGSYEQYF,TGTGCCAGCAGTGCGGGGTCCTACGAGCAGTACTTC
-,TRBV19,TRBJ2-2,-,CATQDSYTGELFF,TGTGCCACCCAGGACAGCTACACCGGGGAGCTGTTTTTT
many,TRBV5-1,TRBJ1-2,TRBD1,CASSLAGGQSPGDGYTF,TGCGCCAGCAGCTTGGCGGGGGGACAGTCCCCAGGGGATGGCTACACCTTC
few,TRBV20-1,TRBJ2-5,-,CSASVSQETQYF,TGCAGTGCTAGTGTCAGTCAAGAGACCCAGTACTTC
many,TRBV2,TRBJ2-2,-,CASSEAAGGYPGELFF,TGTGCCAGCAGTGAAGCTGCCGGGGGTTATCCCGGGGAGCTGTTTTTT
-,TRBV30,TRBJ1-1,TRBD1,CAWSQTGFTEAFF,TGTGCCTGGAGTCAGACAGGGTTCACTGAAGCTTTCTTT
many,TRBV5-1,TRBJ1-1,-,CASSLGQDYTEAFF,TGCGCCAGCAGCTTGGGACAGGATTACACTGAAGCTTTCTTT